This T cell receptor (beta chain) is drawn from a study of post-analysis software for immune sequencing data. Note on this clonotype: Antigen: not known.

Study-wide points: Co-batched samples clustered tightly together by F measure. Comparison of patients with controls showed five TRBV segments more frequent in patients, TRBV5-6, TRBV5-1 and TRBV20-1 among them.

Germline values: CDR1 LGHNT, CDR2 FRNRAP. V gave up 3 bases and J gave up 3 bases, with 8 bases separating them. There are 13 residues in the CDR3. cDNA libraries of TCR beta carried unique molecular identifiers. TCRdb ran MiXCR on the PCR reads and lists one entry per CDR3 protein. Here the sample spans 650,000 to 850,000 distinct CDR3 sequences, about 50% being singletons. The chain is built from TRBV12-5 and TRBJ1-1; no reliable D call. The receptor comes from a girl aged 5 to 17 with multiple sclerosis. Sequencing used blood. DNA for the CDR3: TGTGCTAGTGGTTTAGGGAGGTACACTGAAGCTTTCTTT. Amino acid sequence: CASGLGRYTEAFF.